The source of this T cell receptor (beta chain) is a study of cytomegalovirus exposure and HLA in healthy donors. Looking at the study overall: Counted in an early data release were 75 million to 85 million unique TCRs from HLA-typed donors. Approximately 81% of 398 genotyped donors fell in the Caucasian-associated ancestry cluster. Broader study findings: Among TCR beta chains, those listed as cytomegalovirus-associated numbered about 160.

As concerns this clone: Its antigen is not identified.

V lost 10 bases, J lost 5 bases, and 10 bases stayed unmatched. The CDR3 is 14 residues long. Germline V CDR1 and CDR2: SNHLY, FYNNEI. This PCR relied on a set of 60 Vbeta primers and 13 Jbeta primers. TCRdb's copy holds only in-frame clones and misses some; the assay was immunoSEQ multiplex PCR. The table includes more than 70,000 clones, 75% to 85% detected once. This TCR was sampled from a man in his forties or fifties in good health and CMV-seropositive. The chain links TRBV2 to TRBJ2-2; TRBD2 aligns across 7 bases. Sequencing used PBMCs. DNA for the CDR3: TGTGCCATAATGGGGGGGATTGAGACCGGGGAGCTGTTTTTT. It translates to CAIMGGIETGELFF. Full variable domain (outside the CDR3, taken from reference TRBV2 and TRBJ2-2): EPEVTQTPSHQVTQMGQEVILRCVPISNHLYFYWYRQILGQKVEFLVSFYNNEISEKSEIFDDQFSVERPDGSNFTLKIRSTKLEDSAMYFCAIMGGIETGELFFGEGSRLTVL.